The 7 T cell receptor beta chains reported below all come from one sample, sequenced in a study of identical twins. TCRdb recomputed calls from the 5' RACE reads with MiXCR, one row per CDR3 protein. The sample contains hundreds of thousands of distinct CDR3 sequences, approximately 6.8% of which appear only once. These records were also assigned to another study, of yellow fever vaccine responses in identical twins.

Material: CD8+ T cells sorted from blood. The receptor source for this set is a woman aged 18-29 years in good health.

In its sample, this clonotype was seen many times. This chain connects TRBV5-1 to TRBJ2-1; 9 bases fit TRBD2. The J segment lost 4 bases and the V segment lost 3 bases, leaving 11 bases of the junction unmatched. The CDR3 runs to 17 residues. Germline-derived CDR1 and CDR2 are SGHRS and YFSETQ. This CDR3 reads CASSSSSSGSRYNEQFF. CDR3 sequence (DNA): TGCGCCAGCAGCTCATCCAGTAGCGGGAGTCGGTACAATGAGCAGTTCTTC.

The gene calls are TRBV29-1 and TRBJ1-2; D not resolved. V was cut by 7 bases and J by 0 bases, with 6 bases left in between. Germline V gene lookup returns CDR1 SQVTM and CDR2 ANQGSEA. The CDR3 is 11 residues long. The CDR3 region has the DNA TGCAGCGCAGAAGCTAACTATGGCTACACCTTC. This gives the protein CSAEANYGYTF.

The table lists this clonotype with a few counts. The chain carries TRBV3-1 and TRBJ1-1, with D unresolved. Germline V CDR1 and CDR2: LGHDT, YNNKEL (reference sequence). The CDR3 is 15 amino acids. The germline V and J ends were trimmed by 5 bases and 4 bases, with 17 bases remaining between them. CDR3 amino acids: CASSCGPSRGTEAFF. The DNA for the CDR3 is TGTGCCAGCAGCTGCGGACCTTCTCGGGGCACTGAAGCTTTCTTT.

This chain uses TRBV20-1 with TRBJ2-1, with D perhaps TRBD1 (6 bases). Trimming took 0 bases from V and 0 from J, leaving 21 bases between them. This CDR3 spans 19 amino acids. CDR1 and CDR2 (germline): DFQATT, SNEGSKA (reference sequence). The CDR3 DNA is TGCAGTGCTAGAGATCCAAAACCGGGACACAAAAGCTCCTACAATGAGCAGTTCTTC. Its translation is CSARDPKPGHKSSYNEQFF.

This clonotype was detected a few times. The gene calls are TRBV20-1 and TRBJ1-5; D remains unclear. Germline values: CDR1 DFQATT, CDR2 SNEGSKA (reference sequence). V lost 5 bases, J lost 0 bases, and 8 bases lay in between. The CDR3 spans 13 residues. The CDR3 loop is CSAQGDSNQPQHF. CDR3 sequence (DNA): TGCAGTGCTCAAGGAGATAGCAATCAGCCCCAGCATTTT.

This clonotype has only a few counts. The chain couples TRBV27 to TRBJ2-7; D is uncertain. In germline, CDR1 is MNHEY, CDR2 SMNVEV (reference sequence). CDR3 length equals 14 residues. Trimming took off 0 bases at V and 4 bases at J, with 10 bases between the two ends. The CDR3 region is CASSLSLGVYEQYF. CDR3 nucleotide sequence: TGTGCCAGCAGTTTATCGTTAGGAGTTTACGAGCAGTACTTC.

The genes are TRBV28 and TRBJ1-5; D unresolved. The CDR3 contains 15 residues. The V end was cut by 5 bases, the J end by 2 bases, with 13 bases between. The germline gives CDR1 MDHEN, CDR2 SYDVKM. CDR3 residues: CASSTSTAGNQPQHF. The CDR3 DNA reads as TGTGCCAGCAGTACCTCGACGGCAGGCAATCAGCCCCAGCATTTT.